The clone carrying this TCR beta chain was seen a single time. Its antigen is undetermined. The V end lost 0 bases, the J end lost 3 bases, and 8 bases lay between the germline ends. Germline V gene lookup returns CDR1 KGHSH and CDR2 LQKENI. The CDR3 has 15 residues. Vbeta (60) and Jbeta (13) primers were used in the PCR. Assay: immunoSEQ multiplex PCR; the TCRdb copy retains only in-frame clones and omits some. The data contain about 170,000 clones, over 80% of them singletons. The data are from a study of cytomegalovirus exposure and HLA in healthy donors. Overall study findings and caveats: Cytomegalovirus status was reportedly diagnosed by the classifier with high sensitivity and specificity. A later analysis linked a missense DCLRE1C variant to TCR beta V- and J-gene trimming. Later work found most CMV-associated TCR beta chains apparently HLA-restricted.

This chain links TRBV18 with TRBJ1-4; D uncertain. This sequence was found in a male donor in good health and CMV-seronegative. Sequencing input: PBMCs. This CDR3 is CASSPPNSPNEKLFF. The CDR3 coding sequence is TGTGCCAGCTCACCACCTAACAGCCCTAATGAAAAACTGTTTTTT.